The 7 T cell receptor beta chains in this list originate from one sample, sequenced in a study of blood T cell repertoires in COVID-19. Here immunoSEQ multiplex PCR was the method, and the copy in TCRdb shows in-frame clones only, minus some. The sample lists roughly 80,000 clones, about 86% occurring once. Sequencing used peripheral blood. These receptors all come from a man older than 75 with acute or convalescent COVID-19.

V and J are TRBV2 and TRBJ2-1, with a weak D call TRBD2 (6 bases). The V gene lost 6 bases and the J gene lost 4 bases, with 10 bases spanning the gap. The CDR3 is 13 amino acids. The germline V gene encodes CDR1 SNHLY and CDR2 FYNNEI. The CDR3 bases are TGTGCCAGCAGCGGACTACAATACAATGAGCAGTTCTTC. Protein product: CASSGLQYNEQFF.

The chain links TRBV24-1 to TRBJ2-1, with 9 positions matching TRBD1. Germline V gene sequence: CDR1 KGHDR, CDR2 SFDVKD. The CDR3 consists of 15 residues. The trim removed 4 bases at V and 9 bases at J, leaving 9 bases unmatched. The DNA for the CDR3 is TGTGCCACCAGTGAGTCCGGGACAGGGTTGGGTGAGCAGTTCTTC. Translated, it gives CATSESGTGLGEQFF.

V gene TRBV5-1 combines with J gene TRBJ2-1; 8 bases align to TRBD2. CDR3 size: 13 residues. Trimming took 0 bases from V and 10 from J; bases not matched to a gene: 3. The germline V gene has CDR1 SGHRS and CDR2 YFSETQ. In nucleotides, the CDR3 is TGCGCCAGCAGCTTGGGTACTAGCGGCGAGCAGTTCTTC. The encoded protein is CASSLGTSGEQFF.

This clone turned up a few times. The rearrangement links TRBV11-2 to TRBJ2-7; D may be TRBD2 (5 bases). The CDR3 is 13 residues long. V was trimmed by 2 bases and J by 2 bases, leaving 7 bases between them. Germline assignment: CDR1 SGHAT and CDR2 FQNNGV. The CDR3 loop is CASSLLRAYEQYF. The CDR3 DNA reads as TGTGCCAGCAGCTTACTGAGGGCCTACGAGCAGTACTTC.

The J gene is TRBJ2-4, the V gene TRBV28; a possible D gene is TRBD2 (6 bases). Germline lookup yields CDR1 MDHEN and CDR2 SYDVKM. This CDR3 spans 13 amino acids. The ends were cut back, 6 bases at V and 7 bases at J, with 13 bases in the middle. CDR3 sequence (DNA): TGTGCCAGCAGGCTGGGGGGTGGTAACATTCAGTACTTC. Its protein product is CASRLGGGNIQYF.

Only a few counts were recorded for this clone. The chain is built from TRBV19 and TRBJ1-5, with 7 positions matching TRBD1. The J segment lost 3 bases and the V segment lost 2 bases, leaving 7 bases of the junction unmatched. The germline CDR1 and CDR2 sequences are LNHDA and SQIVND (reference sequence). The CDR3 covers 16 residues. This CDR3 reads CASSISRTGINQPQHF. The CDR3 DNA is TGTGCCAGTAGTATATCCCGGACAGGAATCAATCAGCCCCAGCATTTT. Full variable domain (missing parts from reference TRBV19 and TRBJ1-5): DGGITQSPKYLFRKEGQNVTLSCEQNLNHDAMYWYRQDPGQGLRLIYYSQIVNDFQKGDIAEGYSVSREKKESFPLTVTSAQKNPTAFYLCASSISRTGINQPQHFGDGTRLSIL.

The rearrangement joins TRBV4-3 to TRBJ2-3; D is ambiguous. The CDR3 length is 15 residues. Per germline, CDR1 LGHNA and CDR2 YSLEER. V lost 1 base and J 0 bases, leaving 8 bases between the germline ends. CDR3: CASSQASVSTDTQYF. The CDR3, as DNA: TGCGCCAGCAGCCAAGCATCAGTGAGCACAGATACGCAGTATTTT.